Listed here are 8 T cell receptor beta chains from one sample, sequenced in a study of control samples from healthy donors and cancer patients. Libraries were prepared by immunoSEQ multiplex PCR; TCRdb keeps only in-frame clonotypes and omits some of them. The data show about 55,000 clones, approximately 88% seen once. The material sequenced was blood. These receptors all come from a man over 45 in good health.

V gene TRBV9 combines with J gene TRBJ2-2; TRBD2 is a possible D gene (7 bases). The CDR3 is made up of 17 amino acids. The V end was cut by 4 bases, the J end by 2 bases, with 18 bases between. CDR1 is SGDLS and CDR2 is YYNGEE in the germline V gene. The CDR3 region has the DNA TGTGCCAGCAGCTCCCCTATGGGGGGGGCCAACACCGGGGAGCTGTTTTTT. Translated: CASSSPMGGANTGELFF.

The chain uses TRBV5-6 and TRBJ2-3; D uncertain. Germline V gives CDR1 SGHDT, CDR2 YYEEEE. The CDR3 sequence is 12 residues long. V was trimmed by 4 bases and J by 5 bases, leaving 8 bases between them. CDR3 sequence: CASSIGLDTQYF. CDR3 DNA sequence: TGTGCCAGCAGCATAGGGCTAGATACGCAGTATTTT.

The CDR3 loop is CASSVEWVPDTQYF. CDR3 sequence (DNA): TGTGCCAGCAGCGTAGAGTGGGTCCCAGATACGCAGTATTTT. The chain links TRBV9 to TRBJ2-3; no clear D. This CDR3 is 14 amino acids long. Germline loops: CDR1 SGDLS, CDR2 YYNGEE. The V gene lost 0 bases and the J gene lost 4 bases, with 9 bases spanning the gap.

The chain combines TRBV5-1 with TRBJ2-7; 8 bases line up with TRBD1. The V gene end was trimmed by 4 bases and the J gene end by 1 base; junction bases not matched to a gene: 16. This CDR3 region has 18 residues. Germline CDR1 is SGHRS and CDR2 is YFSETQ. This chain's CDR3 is CASSPQPTGEFDSYEQYF. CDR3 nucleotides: TGCGCCAGCAGCCCCCAACCGACAGGGGAGTTCGATTCCTACGAGCAGTACTTC.

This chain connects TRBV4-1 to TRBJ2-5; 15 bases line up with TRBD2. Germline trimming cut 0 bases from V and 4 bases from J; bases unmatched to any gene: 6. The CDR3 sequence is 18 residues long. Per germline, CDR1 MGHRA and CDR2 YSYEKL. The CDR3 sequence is CASSQDWGLAGGRETQYF. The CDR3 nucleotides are TGCGCCAGCAGCCAAGATTGGGGACTAGCGGGAGGACGAGAGACCCAGTACTTC.

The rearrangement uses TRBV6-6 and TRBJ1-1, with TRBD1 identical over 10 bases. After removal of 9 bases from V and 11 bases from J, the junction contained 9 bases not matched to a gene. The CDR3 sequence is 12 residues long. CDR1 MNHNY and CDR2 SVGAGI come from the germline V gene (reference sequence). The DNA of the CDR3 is TGTGCCAGTGGTAGACAGGGGGCGGGGGCTTTCTTT. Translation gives CASGRQGAGAFF.

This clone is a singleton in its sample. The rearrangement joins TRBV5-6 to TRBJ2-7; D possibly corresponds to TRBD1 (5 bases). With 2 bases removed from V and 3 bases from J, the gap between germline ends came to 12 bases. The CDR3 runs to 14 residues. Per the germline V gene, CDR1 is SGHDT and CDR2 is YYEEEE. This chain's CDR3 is CASSFLGALYEQYF. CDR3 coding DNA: TGTGCCAGCAGCTTCCTTGGGGCCCTCTACGAGCAGTACTTC.

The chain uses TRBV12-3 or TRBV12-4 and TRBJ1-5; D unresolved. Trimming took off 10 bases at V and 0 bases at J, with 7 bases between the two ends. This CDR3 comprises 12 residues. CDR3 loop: CATCFSNQPQHF. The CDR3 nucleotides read TGTGCCACCTGTTTTAGCAATCAGCCCCAGCATTTT.